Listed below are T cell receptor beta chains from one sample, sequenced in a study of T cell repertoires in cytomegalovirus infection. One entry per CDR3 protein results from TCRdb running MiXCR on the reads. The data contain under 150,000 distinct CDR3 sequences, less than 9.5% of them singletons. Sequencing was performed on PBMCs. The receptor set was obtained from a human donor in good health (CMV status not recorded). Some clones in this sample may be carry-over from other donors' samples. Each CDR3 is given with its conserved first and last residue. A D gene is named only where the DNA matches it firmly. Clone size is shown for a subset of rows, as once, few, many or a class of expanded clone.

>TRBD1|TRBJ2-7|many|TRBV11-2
CASSLVRPSPGQGTYEQYF
TGTGCCAGCAGCTTAGTTAGGCCATCTCCGGGACAGGGGACCTACGAGCAGTACTTC
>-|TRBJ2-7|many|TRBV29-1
CSYKDHNYEQYF
TGCAGCTACAAAGACCACAACTACGAGCAGTACTTC
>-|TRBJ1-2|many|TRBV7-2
CASSSAWGYTF
TGTGCCAGCAGCTCCGCCTGGGGCTACACCTTC
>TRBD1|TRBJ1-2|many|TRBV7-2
CASSLNRDRGNYTF
TGTGCCAGCAGCTTAAACAGGGACAGGGGGAACTACACCTTC
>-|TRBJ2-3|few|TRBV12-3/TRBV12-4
CASSQDSWRSLQYF
TGTGCCAGCAGCCAGGACAGCTGGAGGTCTTTGCAGTATTTT
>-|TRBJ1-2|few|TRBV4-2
CASSQDVRGGDYGYTF
TGTGCCAGCAGCCAAGACGTTCGAGGGGGAGACTATGGCTACACCTTC
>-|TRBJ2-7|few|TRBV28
CASSPTLLVNEQYF
TGTGCCAGCAGCCCGACCCTACTAGTTAACGAGCAGTACTTC
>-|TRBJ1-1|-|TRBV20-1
CSARSGGGINTEAFF
TGCAGTGCTAGATCGGGGGGAGGTATCAACACTGAAGCTTTCTTT
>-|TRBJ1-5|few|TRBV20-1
CSARGGAVGQPQHF
TGCAGTGCTAGAGGGGGGGCAGTTGGGCAGCCCCAGCATTTT
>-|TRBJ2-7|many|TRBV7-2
CASSFDNYEQYF
TGTGCCAGCAGCTTCGATAATTACGAGCAGTACTTC
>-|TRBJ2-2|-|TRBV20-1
CSASWGDTGELFF
TGCAGTGCTAGCTGGGGCGACACCGGGGAGCTGTTTTTT
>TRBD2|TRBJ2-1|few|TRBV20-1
CGAGAGGSNEQFF
TGCGGGGCCGGGGCGGGGGGGAGTAATGAGCAGTTCTTC
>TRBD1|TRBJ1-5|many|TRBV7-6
CASSQSPPRQGNQPQHF
TGTGCCAGCAGCCAAAGCCCCCCCCGACAGGGTAATCAGCCCCAGCATTTT
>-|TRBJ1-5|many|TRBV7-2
CASSPGTSNQPQHF
TGTGCCAGCAGTCCGGGTACTAGCAATCAGCCCCAGCATTTT
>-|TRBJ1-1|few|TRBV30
CAWSGTLDTEAFF
TGTGCCTGGAGTGGGACCCTTGACACTGAAGCTTTCTTT
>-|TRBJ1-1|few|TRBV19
CASSWVDTEAFF
TGTGCCAGTAGTTGGGTGGACACTGAAGCTTTCTTT
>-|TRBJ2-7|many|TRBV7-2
CASSRRGGGYEQYF
TGTGCCAGCAGCCGCAGGGGGGGGGGCTACGAGCAGTACTTC
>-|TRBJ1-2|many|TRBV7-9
CASILGTDGYTF
TGTGCCAGCATCCTCGGCACGGATGGCTACACCTTC
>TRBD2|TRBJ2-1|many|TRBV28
CASSLDSSGGYNEQFF
TGTGCCAGCAGTTTAGACTCCAGCGGGGGCTACAATGAGCAGTTCTTC
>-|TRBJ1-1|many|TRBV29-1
CSGGATRGVTYTEAFF
TGCAGCGGAGGGGCTACCCGAGGGGTAACGTACACTGAAGCTTTCTTT
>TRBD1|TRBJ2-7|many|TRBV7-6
CASSIGTGSEEQYF
TGTGCCAGCAGCATAGGGACAGGGTCCGAAGAGCAGTACTTC
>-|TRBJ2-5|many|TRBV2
CASGGSGETQYF
TGTGCCAGCGGGGGGTCAGGAGAGACCCAGTACTTC
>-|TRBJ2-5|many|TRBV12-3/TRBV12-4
CASTLGGQGYQETQYF
TGTGCCAGCACCCTCGGGGGGCAGGGGTACCAAGAGACCCAGTACTTC
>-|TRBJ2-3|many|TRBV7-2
CASSLGAGTSTDTQYF
TGTGCCAGCAGCTTAGGTGCCGGGACTAGCACAGATACGCAGTATTTT
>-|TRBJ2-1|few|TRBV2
CASSEHPNSYNEQFF
TGTGCCAGCAGTGAACATCCCAACTCCTACAATGAGCAGTTCTTC
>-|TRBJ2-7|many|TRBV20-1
CSARDLSGVSYEQYF
TGCAGTGCTAGAGATCTGTCGGGGGTCAGCTACGAGCAGTACTTC
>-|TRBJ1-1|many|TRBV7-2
CASSPGGRTINTEAFF
TGTGCCAGCAGCCCGGGGGGACGGACAATAAACACTGAAGCTTTCTTT